Reported below is one TCR beta chain. The data were obtained in a study of cytomegalovirus exposure and HLA in healthy donors. With 60 Vbeta and 13 Jbeta primers, the PCR was carried out. Profiled with immunoSEQ multiplex PCR; TCRdb holds only in-frame clones, not every one. Of approximately 110,000 clones detected, about 13% appear once; the ten largest clones hold around 16%. Trimming pared 8 bases from V and 8 bases from J, leaving 18 bases between. The CDR3 consists of 13 residues. Per germline, CDR1 MDHEN and CDR2 SYDVKM. This receptor was identified in a man aged 40-49 years in good health and CMV-seropositive. The chain carries TRBV28 and TRBJ1-1; D uncertain. The sequenced sample consisted of PBMCs. CDR3 sequence (DNA): TGTGCCAGCTCGATCCCCGCGTACGGGGAAGCTTTCTTT. This translates into CASSIPAYGEAFF.